This TCR beta chain emerged from a study of OX40 agonist ivuxolimab in advanced cancers. Study overall: Three patients, one with hepatocellular carcinoma and two with cutaneous melanoma, achieved partial responses.

Method: immunoSEQ multiplex PCR; TCRdb's copy keeps in-frame clones and lacks some. Of some 98,000 clones detected, more than 85% appear once; the ten largest clones hold approximately 0.32%. Autoimmune disease history or systemic immunosuppression meant exclusion. Study results and limitations: Clonal expansion by week 6 occurred in CD4+ and CD8+ blood T cells (at 0.1 to 3.0 mg/kg). Low clonal expansion, among the lowest seen, marked partial responders at 0.1-3.0 mg/kg.

CDR1 is SGDLS and CDR2 is YYNGEE in the germline V gene. Losses at the gene ends were 3 bases for V and 2 bases for J; bases not matched to a gene: 4. The CDR3 has 14 residues. On this clone itself: Its cognate antigen is unknown.

V is TRBV9 and J is TRBJ1-2, with 7 bases identical to TRBD1. Sequenced here: CD4+ or CD8+ T cells sorted from blood, sampled in a trial of the OX40 agonist ivuxolimab. The origin of this receptor is an adult with an advanced solid tumor such as melanoma, head and neck, liver or kidney cancer. The CDR3 protein is CASSAATGNYGYTF. The CDR3 DNA reads as TGTGCCAGCAGCGCCGCGACAGGGAACTATGGCTACACCTTC.